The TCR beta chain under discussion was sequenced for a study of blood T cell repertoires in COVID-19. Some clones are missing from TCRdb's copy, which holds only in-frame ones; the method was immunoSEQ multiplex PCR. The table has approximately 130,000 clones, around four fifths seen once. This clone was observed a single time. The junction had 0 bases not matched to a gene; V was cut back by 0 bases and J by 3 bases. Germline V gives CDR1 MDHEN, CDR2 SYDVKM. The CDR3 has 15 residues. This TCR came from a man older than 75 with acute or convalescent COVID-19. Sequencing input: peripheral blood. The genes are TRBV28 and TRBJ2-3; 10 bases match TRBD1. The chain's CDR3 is CASSLWGQGTDTQYF. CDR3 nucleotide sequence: TGTGCCAGCAGTTTATGGGGACAGGGGACAGATACGCAGTATTTT.